This paragraph reports one T cell receptor beta chain. The antigen remains undetermined. One end of the junction does not line up with germline, which may come from a read error. The source of the sample is a study of CD8+CD57+ T cells in acquired aplastic anemia. Study-wide results and caveats: Shared by patients and controls, nearly 30 CD8+ CDR3s were abundant in patients.

Genomic DNA, the template, was used for profiling of the TCR beta VDJ and CDR3. MiXCR, applied by TCRdb to the reads, yields one record per CDR3 protein. The sample holds approximately 200,000 distinct CDR3 sequences, about 53% seen once. Sequencing was performed on sorted CD4+, CD8+, or CD8+CD57+ T cells (not recorded which) from PBMCs. This sequence was found in a human donor in good health, serving as a control.

The DNA of the CDR3 is TGTGCCAGCAGCCTAGCCGGGACAGGGGGCGGCTACGAGCAGTACTTC. It translates to CASSLAGTGGGYEQYF. The rearrangement links TRBV7-2 to TRBJ2-7; 12 bases fit TRBD1. Looked up from germline, CDR1 is SGHTA and CDR2 is FQGNSA. This CDR3 is built from 16 residues.